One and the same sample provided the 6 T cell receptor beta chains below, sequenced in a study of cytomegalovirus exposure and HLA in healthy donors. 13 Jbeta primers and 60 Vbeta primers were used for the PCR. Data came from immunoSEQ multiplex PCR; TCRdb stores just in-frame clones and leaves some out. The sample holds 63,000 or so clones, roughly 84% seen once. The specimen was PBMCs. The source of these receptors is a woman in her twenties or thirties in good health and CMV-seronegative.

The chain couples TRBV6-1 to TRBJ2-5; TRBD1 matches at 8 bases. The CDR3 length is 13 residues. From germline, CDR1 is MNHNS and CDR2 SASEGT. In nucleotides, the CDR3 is TGTACCGGGGAAAGACAGGGGTGGGAGACCCAGTACTTC. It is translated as CTGERQGWETQYF.

The CDR3 region has the DNA TGCGCCAGCAGTTTGGGGGGTAACTATGGCTACACCTTC. It encodes CASSLGGNYGYTF. The rearrangement links TRBV10-2 to TRBJ1-2, with D maybe TRBD1 (5 bases). The germline V and J ends were trimmed by 5 bases and 1 base, with 8 bases remaining between them. The CDR3 loop spans 13 amino acids. Per the germline V gene, CDR1 is WSHSY and CDR2 is SAAADI.

The DNA of the CDR3 is TGTGCCAGCAGCCTCCGTTATCTAGCGGGAGGAGAATCAACCTACGAGCAGTACGTC. Protein sequence: CASSLRYLAGGESTYEQYV. The V and J genes are TRBV13 and TRBJ2-7; 11 nucleotides line up with TRBD2. CDR3 length: 19 amino acids. Germline V lookup: CDR1 PRHDT, CDR2 FYEKMQ (reference sequence). V trimming: 5 bases; J trimming: 2 bases; junction bases outside the gene matches: 17.

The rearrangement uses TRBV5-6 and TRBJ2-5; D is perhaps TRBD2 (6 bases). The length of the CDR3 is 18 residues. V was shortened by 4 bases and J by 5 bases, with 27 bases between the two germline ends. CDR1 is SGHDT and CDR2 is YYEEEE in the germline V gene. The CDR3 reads CASSPEGPRRGVQETQYF. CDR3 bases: TGTGCCAGCAGCCCGGAGGGCCCCCGAAGAGGGGTTCAGGAGACCCAGTACTTC.

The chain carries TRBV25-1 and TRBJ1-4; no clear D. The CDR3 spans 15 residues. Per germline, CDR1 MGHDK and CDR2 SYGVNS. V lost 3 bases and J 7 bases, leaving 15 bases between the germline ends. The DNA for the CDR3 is TGTGCCAGCAGTGAGCAAACCGGGGTGCCTGAAAAACTGTTTTTT. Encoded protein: CASSEQTGVPEKLFF. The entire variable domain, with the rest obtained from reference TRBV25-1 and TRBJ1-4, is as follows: EADIYQTPRYLVIGTGKKITLECSQTMGHDKMYWYQQDPGMELHLIHYSYGVNSTEKGDLSSESTVSRIRTEHFPLTLESARPSHTSQYLCASSEQTGVPEKLFFGSGTQLSVL.

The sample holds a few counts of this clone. The CDR3 loop reads CAAGGSNQPQHF. Here the CDR3 DNA reads TGTGCAGCGGGGGGGAGCAATCAGCCCCAGCATTTT. The chain has TRBV6-6 and TRBJ1-5; maybe TRBD1 (5 bases). Per the germline V gene, CDR1 is MNHNY and CDR2 is SVGAGI (reference sequence). The CDR3 covers 12 residues.